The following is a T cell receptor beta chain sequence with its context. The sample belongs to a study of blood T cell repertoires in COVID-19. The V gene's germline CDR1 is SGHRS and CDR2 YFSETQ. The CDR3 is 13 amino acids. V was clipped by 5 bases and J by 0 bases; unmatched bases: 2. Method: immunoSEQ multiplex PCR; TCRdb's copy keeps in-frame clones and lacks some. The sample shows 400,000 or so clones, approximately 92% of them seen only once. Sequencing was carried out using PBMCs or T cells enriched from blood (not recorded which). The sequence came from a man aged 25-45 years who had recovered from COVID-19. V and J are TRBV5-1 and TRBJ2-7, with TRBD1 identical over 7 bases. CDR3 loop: CASRNRGSYEQYF. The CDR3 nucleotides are TGCGCCAGCAGGAACAGGGGCTCCTACGAGCAGTACTTC.